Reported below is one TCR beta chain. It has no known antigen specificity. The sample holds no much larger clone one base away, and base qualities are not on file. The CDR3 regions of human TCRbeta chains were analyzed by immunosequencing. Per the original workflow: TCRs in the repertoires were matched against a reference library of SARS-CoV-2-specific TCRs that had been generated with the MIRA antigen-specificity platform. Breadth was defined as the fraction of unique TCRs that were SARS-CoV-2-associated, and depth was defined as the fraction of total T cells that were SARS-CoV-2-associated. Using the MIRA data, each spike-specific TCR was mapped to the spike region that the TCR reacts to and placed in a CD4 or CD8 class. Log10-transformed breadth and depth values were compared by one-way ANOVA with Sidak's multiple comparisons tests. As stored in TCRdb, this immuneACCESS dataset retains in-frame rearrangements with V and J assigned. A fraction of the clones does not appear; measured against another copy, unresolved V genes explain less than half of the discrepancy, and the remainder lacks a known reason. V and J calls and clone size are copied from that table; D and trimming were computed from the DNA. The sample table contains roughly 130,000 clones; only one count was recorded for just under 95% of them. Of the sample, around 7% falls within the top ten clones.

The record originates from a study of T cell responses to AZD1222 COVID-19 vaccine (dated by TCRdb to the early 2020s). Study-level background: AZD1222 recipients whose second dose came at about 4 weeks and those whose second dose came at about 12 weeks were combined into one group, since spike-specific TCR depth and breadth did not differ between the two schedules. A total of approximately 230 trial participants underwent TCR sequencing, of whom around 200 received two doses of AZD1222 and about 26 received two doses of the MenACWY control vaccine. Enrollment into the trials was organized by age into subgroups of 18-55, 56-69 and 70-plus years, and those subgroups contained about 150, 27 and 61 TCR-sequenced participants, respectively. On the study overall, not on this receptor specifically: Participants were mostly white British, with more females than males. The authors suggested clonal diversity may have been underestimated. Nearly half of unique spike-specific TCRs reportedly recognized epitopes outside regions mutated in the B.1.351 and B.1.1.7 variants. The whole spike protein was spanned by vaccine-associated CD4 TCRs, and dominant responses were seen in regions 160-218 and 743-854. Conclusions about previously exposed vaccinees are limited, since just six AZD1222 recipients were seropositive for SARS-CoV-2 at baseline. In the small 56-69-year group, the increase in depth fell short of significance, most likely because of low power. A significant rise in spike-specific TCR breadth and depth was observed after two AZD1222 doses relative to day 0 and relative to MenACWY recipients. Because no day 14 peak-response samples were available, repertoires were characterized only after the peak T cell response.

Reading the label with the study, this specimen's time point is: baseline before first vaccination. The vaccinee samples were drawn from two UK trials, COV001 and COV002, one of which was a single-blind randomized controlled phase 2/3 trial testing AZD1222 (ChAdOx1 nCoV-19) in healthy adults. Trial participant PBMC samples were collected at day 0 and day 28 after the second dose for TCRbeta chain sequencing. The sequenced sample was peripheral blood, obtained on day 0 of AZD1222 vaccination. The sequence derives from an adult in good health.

The bases are TGTGCCAGCAGTGAATTAGGAGTGAACACTGAAGCTTTCTTT. Its protein reads: CASSELGVNTEAFF. The chain is encoded by TRBV2 joined to TRBJ1-1; the D gene cannot be named for sure. From cysteine to phenylalanine, the CDR3 is 14 amino acids long. The sequence is cut down to CDR3 DNA, 42 bases in frame from base 1. Cut back by 2 bases and 0 bases, the V and J ends lie 7 bases apart. The germline V gene supplies CDR1 SNHLY and CDR2 FYNNEI.